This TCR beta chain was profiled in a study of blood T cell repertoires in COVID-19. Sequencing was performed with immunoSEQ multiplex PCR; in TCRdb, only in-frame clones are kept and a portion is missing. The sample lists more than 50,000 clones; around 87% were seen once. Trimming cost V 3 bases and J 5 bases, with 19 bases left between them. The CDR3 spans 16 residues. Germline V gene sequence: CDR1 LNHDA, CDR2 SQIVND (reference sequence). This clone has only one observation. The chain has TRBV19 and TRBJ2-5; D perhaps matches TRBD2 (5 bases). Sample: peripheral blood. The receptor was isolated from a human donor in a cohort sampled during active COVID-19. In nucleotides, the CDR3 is TGTGCCAGTAGTATCTTCCCTAGCCCCCCGGTGGAGACCCAGTACTTC. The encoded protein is CASSIFPSPPVETQYF.